This TCR beta chain was sequenced during a study of T-cell reconstitution after alpha-beta-depleted transplantation in children. CDR3 size: 15 residues. V lost 3 bases, J lost 2 bases, and 11 bases lay in between. CDR1 MGHRA and CDR2 YSYEKL come from the germline V gene. During its preparation, the TCRbeta library received unique molecular identifiers. Each CDR3 protein gets one entry after TCRdb re-called the PCR reads with MiXCR. Among roughly 490,000 distinct CDR3 sequences, more than 9.5% were seen once, and the ten largest hold around 13%. This receptor was taken from a female patient younger than 10 who had a stem cell transplant for aplastic anemia, so the T cells may come from the graft donor. The chain has TRBV4-1 and TRBJ1-5; maybe TRBD1 (5 bases). This material consisted of PBMCs, mostly from graft donor cells, taken 180 days after TCRalphabeta/CD19-depleted stem cell transplant. The CDR3 protein is CASSHPWGGNQPQHF. The CDR3 DNA sequence: TGCGCCAGCAGCCATCCTTGGGGGGGCAATCAGCCCCAGCATTTT.